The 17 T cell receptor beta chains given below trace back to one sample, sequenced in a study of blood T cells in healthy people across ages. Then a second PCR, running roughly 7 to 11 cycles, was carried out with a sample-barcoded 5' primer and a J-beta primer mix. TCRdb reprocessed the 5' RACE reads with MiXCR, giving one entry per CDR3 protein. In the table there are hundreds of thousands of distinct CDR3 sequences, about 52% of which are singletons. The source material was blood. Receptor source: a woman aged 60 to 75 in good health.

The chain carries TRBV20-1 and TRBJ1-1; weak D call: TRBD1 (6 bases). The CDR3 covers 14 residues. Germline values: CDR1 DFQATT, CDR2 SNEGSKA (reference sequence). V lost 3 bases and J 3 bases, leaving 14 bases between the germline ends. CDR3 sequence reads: CSASGGALYTEAFF. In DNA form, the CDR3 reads TGCAGTGCTAGCGGGGGGGCTCTCTACACTGAAGCTTTCTTT.

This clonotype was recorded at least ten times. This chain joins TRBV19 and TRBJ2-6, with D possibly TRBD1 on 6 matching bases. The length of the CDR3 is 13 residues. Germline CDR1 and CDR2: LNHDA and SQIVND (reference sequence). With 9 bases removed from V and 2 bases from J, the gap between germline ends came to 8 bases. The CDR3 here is CASRGPGANVLTF. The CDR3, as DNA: TGTGCCAGCAGGGGTCCTGGGGCCAACGTCCTGACTTTC.

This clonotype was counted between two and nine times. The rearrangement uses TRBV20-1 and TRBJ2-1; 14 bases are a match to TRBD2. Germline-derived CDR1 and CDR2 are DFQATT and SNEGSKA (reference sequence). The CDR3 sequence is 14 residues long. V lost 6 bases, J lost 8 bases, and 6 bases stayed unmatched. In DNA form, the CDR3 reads TGCAGTGCCTCGGGACTAGCGGGAGTGGATGAGCAGTTCTTC. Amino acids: CSASGLAGVDEQFF.

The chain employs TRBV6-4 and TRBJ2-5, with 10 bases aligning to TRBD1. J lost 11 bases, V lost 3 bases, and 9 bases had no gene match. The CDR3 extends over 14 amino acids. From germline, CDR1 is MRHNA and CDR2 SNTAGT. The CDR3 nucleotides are TGTGCCAGCAGTGATTGGGACAGGGGACGTGAGCAGTACTTC. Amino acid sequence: CASSDWDRGREQYF.

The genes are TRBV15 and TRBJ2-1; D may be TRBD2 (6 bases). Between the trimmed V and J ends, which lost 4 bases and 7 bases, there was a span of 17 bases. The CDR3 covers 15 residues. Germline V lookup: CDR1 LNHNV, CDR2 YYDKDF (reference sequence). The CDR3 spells CATSIETGALNEQFF. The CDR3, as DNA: TGTGCCACCAGCATCGAGACGGGAGCGCTGAATGAGCAGTTCTTC.

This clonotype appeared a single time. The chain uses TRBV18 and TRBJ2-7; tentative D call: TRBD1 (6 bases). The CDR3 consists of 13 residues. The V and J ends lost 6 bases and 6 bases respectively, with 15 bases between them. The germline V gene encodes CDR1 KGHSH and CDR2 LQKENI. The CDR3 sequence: CASSPGQDCEQYF. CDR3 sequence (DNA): TGTGCCAGCTCCCCGGGACAAGACTGCGAGCAGTACTTC. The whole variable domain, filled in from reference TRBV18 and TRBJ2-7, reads NAGVMQNPRHLVRRRGQEARLRCSPMKGHSHVYWYRQLPEEGLKFMVYLQKENIIDESGMPKERFSAEFPKEGPSILRIQQVVRGDSAAYFCASSPGQDCEQYFGPGTRLTVT.

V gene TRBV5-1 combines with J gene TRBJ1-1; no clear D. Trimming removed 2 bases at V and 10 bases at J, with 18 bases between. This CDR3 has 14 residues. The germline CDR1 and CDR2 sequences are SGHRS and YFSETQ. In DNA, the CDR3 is TGCGCCAGCAGCTTCGAGCGTCTTCCGGACGGAGCTTTCTTT. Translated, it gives CASSFERLPDGAFF.

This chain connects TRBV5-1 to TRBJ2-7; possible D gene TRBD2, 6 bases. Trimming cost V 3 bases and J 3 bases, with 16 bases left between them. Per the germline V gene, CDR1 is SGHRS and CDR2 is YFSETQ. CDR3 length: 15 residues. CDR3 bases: TGCGCCAGCAGCTGGGTGGGGGGAGCGAGCTACGAGCAGTACTTC. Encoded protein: CASSWVGGASYEQYF.

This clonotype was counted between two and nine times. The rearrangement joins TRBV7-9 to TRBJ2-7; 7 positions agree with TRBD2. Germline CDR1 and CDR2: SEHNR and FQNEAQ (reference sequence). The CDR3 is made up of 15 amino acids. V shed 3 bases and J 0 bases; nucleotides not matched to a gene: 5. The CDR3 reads CASSLLGGISYEQYF. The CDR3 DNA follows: TGTGCCAGCAGCTTGTTGGGGGGGATCTCCTACGAGCAGTACTTC.

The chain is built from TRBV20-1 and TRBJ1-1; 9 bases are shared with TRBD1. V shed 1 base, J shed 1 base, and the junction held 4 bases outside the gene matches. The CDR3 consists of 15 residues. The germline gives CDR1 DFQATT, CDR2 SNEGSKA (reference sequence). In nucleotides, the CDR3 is TGCAGTGCTAGAGGGGACAGGGTTTCGAACACTGAAGCTTTCTTT. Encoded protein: CSARGDRVSNTEAFF.

Here the CDR3 DNA reads TGCAGCGTTAGAACAGGGGGTTTATACGAGCAGTACTTC. Translation gives CSVRTGGLYEQYF. The gene calls are TRBV29-1 and TRBJ2-7; 8 bases line up with TRBD1. This CDR3 has 13 residues. Trimming removed 5 bases from V and 4 bases from J; junction bases left unmatched: 7. CDR1 is SQVTM and CDR2 is ANQGSEA in the germline V gene.

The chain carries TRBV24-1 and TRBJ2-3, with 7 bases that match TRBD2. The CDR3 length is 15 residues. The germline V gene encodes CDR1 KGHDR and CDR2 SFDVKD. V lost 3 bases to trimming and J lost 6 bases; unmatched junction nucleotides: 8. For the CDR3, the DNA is TGTGCCACCAGTGATCCCGGATTGCGGGGGGATACGCAGTATTTT. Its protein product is CATSDPGLRGDTQYF.

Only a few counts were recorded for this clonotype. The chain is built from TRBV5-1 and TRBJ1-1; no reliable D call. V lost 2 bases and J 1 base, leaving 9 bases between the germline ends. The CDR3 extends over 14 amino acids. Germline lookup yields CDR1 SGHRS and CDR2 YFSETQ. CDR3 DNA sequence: TGCGCCAGCAGCTTCAATGGGGAGAACACTGAAGCTTTCTTT. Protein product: CASSFNGENTEAFF.

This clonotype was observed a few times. The DNA for the CDR3 is TGTGCCAGCAGTTTTGCCGAGGCCCGCACAGATACGCAGTATTTT. Translation gives CASSFAEARTDTQYF. The rearrangement joins TRBV28 to TRBJ2-3; D uncertain. V shed 3 bases and J shed 1 base, with 11 bases lying between them. This CDR3 spans 15 amino acids. Germline lookup yields CDR1 MDHEN and CDR2 SYDVKM.

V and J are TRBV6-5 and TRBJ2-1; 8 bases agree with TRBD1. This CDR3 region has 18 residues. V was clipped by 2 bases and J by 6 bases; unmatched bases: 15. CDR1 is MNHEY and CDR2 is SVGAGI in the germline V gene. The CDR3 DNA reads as TGTGCCAGCAGTTACCCCCGGACAGGGTTGTTCACTTCCAATGAGCAGTTCTTC. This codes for CASSYPRTGLFTSNEQFF.

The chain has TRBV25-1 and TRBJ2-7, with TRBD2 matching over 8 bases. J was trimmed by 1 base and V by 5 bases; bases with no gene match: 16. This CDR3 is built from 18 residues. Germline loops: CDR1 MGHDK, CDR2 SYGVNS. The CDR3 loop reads CASSPTAISGKGSYEQYF. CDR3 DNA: TGTGCCAGCAGTCCCACGGCCATTAGCGGGAAAGGGTCCTACGAGCAGTACTTC.

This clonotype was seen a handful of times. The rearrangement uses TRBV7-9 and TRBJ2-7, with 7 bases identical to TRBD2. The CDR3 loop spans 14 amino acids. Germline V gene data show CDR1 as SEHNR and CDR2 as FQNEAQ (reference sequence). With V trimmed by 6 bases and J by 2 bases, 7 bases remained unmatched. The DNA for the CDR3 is TGTGCCAGCAGACGTACCGGGACTACCTACGAGCAGTACTTC. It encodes CASRRTGTTYEQYF.